This TCR beta chain is from a study of blood T cell repertoires in COVID-19. Study background: T cells, B-cell-depleted T cells, or PBMCs provided the cDNA or gDNA that served as material.

The V gene's germline CDR1 is KGHSH and CDR2 LQKENI. The V gene end was trimmed by 6 bases and the J gene end by 6 bases; junction bases not matched to a gene: 5. The CDR3 loop spans 13 amino acids. In the original processing: Scientists estimated how many nucleated cells there were by amplifying reference gene primers. Assay used: immunoSEQ multiplex PCR; TCRdb lists only in-frame clones, some missing. V, J and clone size reflect that table, while D and trimming were determined from the DNA. In the table there are about 28,000 clones, about 85% of which are singletons. Sequencing was performed on peripheral blood. The rearrangement links TRBV18 to TRBJ1-3, with 7 bases identical to TRBD1. The sequence came from a man aged 55 to 70 with active COVID-19. The CDR3 DNA follows: TGTGCCAGCTCGCCCGACAGGGAAAACACCATATATTTT. Translated: CASSPDRENTIYF.